This T cell receptor (beta chain) is from a study of shared clonotypes between healthy human individuals. Study observations and caveats: What naive subsets generally showed was a larger estimated richness than memory subsets showed. Unshared clonotypes carried lower generation probabilities than those common to all four donors. Measured sharing among donors was expected to vary with sequencing depth.

The method was immunoSEQ multiplex PCR; TCRdb's version includes in-frame clones alone and lacks a portion of them. This sample has approximately 600,000 clones; 90% to 95% occur once, and the top ten carry about 0.11%. As regards this clone: Its antigen remains unknown.

V was pared by 7 bases and J by 0 bases, with 14 bases of the junction left unmatched. From germline, CDR1 is SQVTM and CDR2 ANQGSEA. This CDR3 has 17 residues. Naive CD8 cells lacked CD45RO, underwent positive selection for CCR7 and left out terminally differentiated effector memory CD45RA+ cells. Only Caucasian adults living in Nashville, Tennessee served as donors. The sequencing input was naive CD8+ T cells sorted from blood. The chain carries TRBV29-1 and TRBJ2-1; 8 bases map to TRBD2. This TCR derives from a woman in her twenties or thirties in good health. The CDR3 reads CSGGYEREWSSYNEQFF. The CDR3, as DNA: TGCAGCGGGGGTTACGAGCGGGAGTGGAGCTCCTACAATGAGCAGTTCTTC.